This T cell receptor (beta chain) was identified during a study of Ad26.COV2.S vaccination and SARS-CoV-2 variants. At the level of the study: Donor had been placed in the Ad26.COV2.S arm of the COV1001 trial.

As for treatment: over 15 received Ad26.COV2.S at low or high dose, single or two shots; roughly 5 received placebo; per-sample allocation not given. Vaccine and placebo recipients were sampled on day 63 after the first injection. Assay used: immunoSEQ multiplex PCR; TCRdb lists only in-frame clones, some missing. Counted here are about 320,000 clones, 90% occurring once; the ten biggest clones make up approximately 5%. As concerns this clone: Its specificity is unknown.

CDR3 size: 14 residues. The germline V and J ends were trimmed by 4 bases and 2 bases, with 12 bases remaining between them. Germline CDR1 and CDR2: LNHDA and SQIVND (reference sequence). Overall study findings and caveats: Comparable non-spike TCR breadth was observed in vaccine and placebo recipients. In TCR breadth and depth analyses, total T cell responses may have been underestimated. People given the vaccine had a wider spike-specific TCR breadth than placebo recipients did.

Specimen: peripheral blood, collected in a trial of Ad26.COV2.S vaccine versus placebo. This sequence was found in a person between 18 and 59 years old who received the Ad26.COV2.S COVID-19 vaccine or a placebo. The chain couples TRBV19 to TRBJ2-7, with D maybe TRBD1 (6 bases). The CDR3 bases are TGTGCCAGTAGTACCATACAGGGACCCTACGAGCAGTACTTC. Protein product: CASSTIQGPYEQYF.